The rows below give T cell receptor beta chains drawn from one sample of a study of spatial heterogeneity in lung cancer. MiXCR, applied by TCRdb to the 5' RACE reads, yields one record per CDR3 protein. The sample contains fewer than 5,000 distinct CDR3 sequences, around 6.3% of which appear only once. The sequences come from lung tumor tissue, collected at surgery. The receptors were sampled from a male donor with early-stage non-small cell lung cancer. The CDR3 runs from the conserved cysteine through the conserved F or W. The D gene is left open where the match is weak. Expanded clones get a size class; other rows say once, few or many, or leave the size out.

J,V,D,size,CDR3,DNA
TRBJ1-5,TRBV6-2/TRBV6-3,.,few,CASSPTGSPQHF,TGTGCCAGCAGTCCGACCGGGTCGCCCCAGCATTTT
TRBJ2-4,TRBV4-3,.,.,CASSHQSPGLAKNIQYF,TGCGCCAGCAGCCACCAAAGTCCGGGGTTGGCCAAAAACATTCAGTACTTC
TRBJ1-2,TRBV6-1,.,.,CASSELNNYGYNF,TGTGCCAGCAGTGAACTCAATAACTATGGCTACAACTTC
TRBJ2-3,TRBV7-2,.,.,CASSPDTRTYTQYF,TGTGCCAGCAGCCCCGACACTAGAACATATACGCAGTATTTT
TRBJ2-7,TRBV29-1,.,.,CSVRGKNEQYF,TGCAGCGTTCGGGGCAAAAACGAGCAGTACTTC
TRBJ2-7,TRBV20-1,TRBD1,few,CSALRDRVYEQYF,TGCAGTGCCCTCCGGGACAGGGTCTACGAGCAGTACTTC
TRBJ2-3,TRBV12-3/TRBV12-4,.,medium-sized,CASSLLGRTSTDTQYF,TGTGCCAGCAGTTTATTGGGCAGAACTAGCACAGATACGCAGTATTTT
TRBJ2-7,TRBV29-1,.,medium-sized,CSARGGSGEQYF,TGCAGCGCCCGGGGTGGGTCGGGCGAGCAGTACTTC
TRBJ2-1,TRBV14,.,medium-sized,CASSHRALVPYNEQFF,TGTGCCAGCAGCCATAGGGCGCTAGTTCCCTACAATGAGCAGTTCTTC
TRBJ2-4,TRBV20-1,.,few,CSGGGTLVGAKNIQYF,TGCAGTGGGGGAGGGACATTAGTCGGGGCCAAAAACATTCAGTACTTC
TRBJ1-5,TRBV3-1,.,medium-sized,CASSHKGGLGPQHF,TGTGCCAGCAGCCACAAGGGGGGCCTGGGGCCCCAGCATTTT
TRBJ2-7,TRBV12-3/TRBV12-4,.,.,CASSPSGYEQYF,TGTGCCAGCAGTCCGAGTGGGTACGAGCAGTACTTC
TRBJ2-2,TRBV20-1,.,.,CSGVSSGHTGELFF,TGCAGCGGCGTAAGTAGCGGTCACACCGGGGAGCTGTTTTTT
TRBJ2-7,TRBV4-3,TRBD1,medium-sized,CASSPGQGAYEQYF,TGCGCCAGCAGCCCCGGACAGGGGGCCTACGAGCAGTACTTC
TRBJ2-7,TRBV21-1,.,medium-sized,CASTRTGGTAEQYF,TGTGCCAGCACCAGGACAGGGGGGACCGCCGAGCAGTACTTC
TRBJ2-1,TRBV6-1,.,.,CASSKDPTLSYNEQFF,TGTGCCAGCAGTAAAGACCCGACACTCTCCTACAATGAGCAGTTCTTC
TRBJ1-6,TRBV7-9,.,many,CASSLGFGLHF,TGTGCCAGCAGCTTGGGGTTTGGCCTCCACTTT
TRBJ2-5,TRBV5-1,TRBD2,few,CASSPSPGGYETQYF,TGCGCCAGCAGCCCGTCCCCGGGGGGGTACGAGACCCAGTACTTC
TRBJ1-1,TRBV5-1,TRBD1,medium-sized,CASSWRGPENTEAFF,TGCGCCAGCAGCTGGAGGGGGCCTGAGAACACTGAAGCTTTCTTT
TRBJ1-4,TRBV7-2,TRBD1,.,CASSPRTGSNEKLFF,TGTGCCAGCAGCCCGCGGACAGGGTCTAATGAAAAACTGTTTTTT
TRBJ2-1,TRBV7-2,TRBD2,medium-sized,CASSLSWTSGEQFF,TGTGCCAGCAGCTTATCCTGGACTAGCGGGGAGCAGTTCTTC
TRBJ2-7,TRBV6-5,.,many,CASSYRRDRVSYEQYF,TGTGCCAGCAGTTACAGGCGGGACAGAGTCTCCTACGAGCAGTACTTC
TRBJ2-5,TRBV23-1,.,.,CASSQSGRNQETQYF,TGCGCCAGCAGTCAATCGGGCCGGAACCAAGAGACCCAGTACTTC
TRBJ1-5,TRBV6-6,.,medium-sized,CASSPRRGGYSNQPQHF,TGTGCCAGCAGTCCCAGGAGGGGGGGATATAGCAATCAGCCCCAGCATTTT
TRBJ1-4,TRBV28,TRBD1,medium-sized,CASSIDRVGEKLFF,TGTGCCAGCAGTATCGACAGGGTCGGGGAAAAACTGTTTTTT
TRBJ2-5,TRBV5-6,TRBD2,few,CASSSGLAGGETQYF,TGTGCCAGCAGCTCGGGACTAGCGGGGGGAGAGACCCAGTACTTC
TRBJ2-5,TRBV10-3,.,medium-sized,CAIRDNQETQYF,TGTGCCATACGGGACAACCAAGAGACCCAGTACTTC
TRBJ2-7,TRBV3-1,TRBD1,medium-sized,CASSQGDRVYEQYF,TGTGCCAGCAGCCAAGGGGACAGGGTTTACGAGCAGTACTTC
TRBJ1-5,TRBV6-6,.,medium-sized,CASSYSGQYNQPQHF,TGTGCCAGCAGTTACTCTGGACAGTACAATCAGCCCCAGCATTTT